This paragraph covers one TCR beta chain sequence. The target antigen is unknown. These data belong to a study of neoadjuvant anti-PD-1 for oral cavity cancer. Whole-study results and caveats: Each response group had just a few patients in TCR analyses. Non-responders to neoadjuvant nivolumab had significantly more clonal PBMC T cells than responders.

Time point in this sample: after neoadjuvant nivolumab, at surgical resection. Stage II-IVA oral cavity squamous cell carcinoma was new and untreated by systemic or radiation therapy. Measured with immunoSEQ multiplex PCR; TCRdb has only the in-frame clones, and not every one. In the table there are roughly 40,000 clones, 77% of which are singletons. The CDR3 is 14 residues long. CDR1 and CDR2 from the germline V gene are MNHEY and SMNVEV (reference sequence). V shed 3 bases and J shed 2 bases, with 8 bases lying between them. The rearrangement uses TRBV27 and TRBJ2-1; D is unclear. The sequences come from PBMCs, collected after nivolumab (anti-PD-1) treatment. The source of this sequence is a person aged 40 to 85 with oral cavity squamous cell carcinoma. CDR3 DNA sequence: TGTGCCAGCAGTTTCGATCTTCCCTACAATGAGCAGTTCTTC. Its protein product is CASSFDLPYNEQFF.